This T cell receptor (beta chain) was retrieved from a study of T cell responses to AZD1222 COVID-19 vaccine (TCRdb year 2021). Regarding the research as a whole: AZD1222 recipients with second doses at about 4 weeks or about 12 weeks were pooled, because spike-specific TCR depth and breadth did not differ between schedules. TCR sequencing covered more than 230 trial participants: some 210 given two doses of AZD1222 and approximately 26 given two doses of MenACWY control vaccine. Trial participants were enrolled by age into 18-55, 56-69 and 70-plus year subgroups, with roughly 150, 30 and 60 TCR-sequenced participants respectively.

Concerning this clone itself: Its specific antigen is unknown. The input lacks base qualities; no much larger clone sits a single base away.

The time point label corresponds to: baseline before first vaccination. Vaccinee samples came from UK trials COV001 and COV002, including a single-blind randomized controlled phase 2/3 trial of AZD1222 (ChAdOx1 nCoV-19) in healthy adults. For TCRbeta chain sequencing, PBMC samples were collected from trial participants at day 0 and at day 28 after the second dose. The CDR3 regions of human TCRbeta chains were analyzed by immunosequencing. In the paper's pipeline: Repertoire TCRs were matched against a reference library of SARS-CoV-2-specific TCRs generated with the MIRA antigen-specificity platform. Breadth was defined as the fraction of unique TCRs that were SARS-CoV-2-associated. Depth was defined as the fraction of total T cells that were SARS-CoV-2-associated. Using the MIRA data, each spike-specific TCR was mapped to the spike region that the TCR reacts to and placed in a CD4 or CD8 class. Log10-transformed breadth and depth values were compared by one-way ANOVA with Sidak's multiple comparisons tests. In its TCRdb copy, this immuneACCESS table keeps in-frame sequences only and misses some clones. Where compared with another copy, unresolved V genes explain less than half of these, and the others have no known cause. V, J and clone size are those of that table, while D and trimming were read from the DNA. The table for this sample lists approximately 190,000 clones; roughly 93% of them were counted only once. The top ten hold 7.5% to 10% of the sample.

Paper-wide results and their limitations: The whole spike protein was spanned by vaccine-associated CD4 TCRs, and dominant responses were seen in regions 160-218 and 743-854. Epitopes outside the regions mutated in the B.1.351 and B.1.1.7 variants were reportedly recognized by nearly half of the unique spike-specific TCRs. After two AZD1222 doses, both the breadth and the depth of spike-specific TCRs were significantly higher than at day 0 and than in MenACWY recipients. Because no day 14 peak-response samples were available, the repertoires could be characterized only after the peak T cell response. Participants were mostly white British, with more females than males. The authors suggested clonal diversity may have been underestimated. The 56-69-year group was small, and its depth increase did not reach significance, likely because of low power. Conclusions about previously exposed vaccinees are limited because only 5 or 6 AZD1222 recipients were SARS-CoV-2 seropositive at baseline.

The sample here was peripheral blood, taken on day 0 of AZD1222 vaccination. This sequence originates from an adult in good health.

The nucleotides are TGTGCCAGTAGTTCTGGGACATTTTTGAAGACCCAGTACTTC. Its protein product is CASSSGTFLKTQYF. The chain links TRBV19 with TRBJ2-5; TRBD1 is perhaps the D gene, given 6 matching bases. V loses 5 bases, J loses 6 bases, and the germline ends lie 16 bases apart. CDR1 and CDR2 are read off the germline V gene (reference sequence) as LNHDA and SQIVND. The CDR3 runs 14 amino acids, cysteine and phenylalanine included. Kept here is only the CDR3 DNA, which spans 42 bases and is read in frame from base 1.